The entry below gives a single TCR beta chain sequence along with its context. Its target is unknown. TCRdb redid the calling of the RT-PCR reads with MiXCR, one entry per CDR3 protein. This table holds approximately 230,000 distinct CDR3 sequences, about 12% found once. This sample was taken from a study of response to subunit inactivated influenza vaccine. Overall study results and limits: Each seasonal influenza vaccination recruits few new T cells, the authors suggested.

CDR3 length: 16 residues. V was clipped by 5 bases and J by 5 bases; unmatched bases: 8. Germline V gene lookup returns CDR1 MNHEY and CDR2 SVGEGT. Sequencing was performed on non-naive T cells sorted from PBMCs, taken 14 to 15 days before vaccination. The receptor's source is a man in his fifties who received an inactivated influenza vaccine. The V gene is TRBV6-2 or TRBV6-3, the J gene TRBJ2-1, with 11 bases aligning to TRBD2. The CDR3 protein is CASSRPTSGINNEQFF. The CDR3 region has the DNA TGTGCCAGCAGTCGCCCGACTAGCGGGATCAACAATGAGCAGTTCTTC.